This is a list of T cell receptor beta chains from one sample in a study of blood T cells in healthy people across ages. Via MiXCR, TCRdb re-called the 5' RACE reads, giving one row per CDR3 protein. The sample lists about 700,000 distinct CDR3 sequences, roughly 30% seen once, with 15% in the top ten. The material sequenced was blood. These receptors all come from a woman of 80 years or more in good health. Both conserved end residues are part of each CDR3.

j_call: TRBJ2-1
v_call: TRBV5-1
cdr3_aa: CASSTTSVRGNEQFF

j_call: TRBJ2-7
v_call: TRBV20-1
cdr3_aa: CSASLLAGSCEQYF

j_call: TRBJ2-1
v_call: TRBV2
cdr3_aa: CASSEQSGGANEQFF

j_call: TRBJ1-5
v_call: TRBV5-1
cdr3_aa: CASSLAGESQPQHF

j_call: TRBJ1-2
v_call: TRBV7-9
cdr3_aa: CASSLSGQEYGYTF

j_call: TRBJ2-7
v_call: TRBV10-3
cdr3_aa: CAISKRTSASYEQYF

j_call: TRBJ1-2
v_call: TRBV7-9
cdr3_aa: CASSPPGGPNYGYTF

j_call: TRBJ1-5
v_call: TRBV20-1
cdr3_aa: CSAWAAAFNRPQHF

j_call: TRBJ1-1
v_call: TRBV5-1
cdr3_aa: CASSLDQQTNTEAFF

j_call: TRBJ2-3
v_call: TRBV20-1
cdr3_aa: CSASGGLAGRDTQYF

j_call: TRBJ2-7
v_call: TRBV12-3/TRBV12-4
cdr3_aa: CASSLGPPRSQAYEQYF

j_call: TRBJ1-6
v_call: TRBV7-2
cdr3_aa: CASSLPGQGRSPLHF

j_call: TRBJ2-5
v_call: TRBV7-2
cdr3_aa: CASSAGWETQYF

j_call: TRBJ1-1
v_call: TRBV7-9
cdr3_aa: CASSHDRTETFF

j_call: TRBJ1-2
v_call: TRBV7-9
cdr3_aa: CASSLGEGQGYTF

j_call: TRBJ1-1
v_call: TRBV14
cdr3_aa: CASSPLIEAFF

j_call: TRBJ2-1
v_call: TRBV7-2
cdr3_aa: CASSLQPITYSYNEQFF

j_call: TRBJ2-3
v_call: TRBV29-1
cdr3_aa: CSVRAGTDTQYF

j_call: .
v_call: TRBV14
cdr3_aa: CASSQGPGTGFHEQYF

j_call: TRBJ1-2
v_call: TRBV28
cdr3_aa: CASSLSGRRYGYTF

j_call: TRBJ2-5
v_call: TRBV5-1
cdr3_aa: CASSLATETQYF

j_call: TRBJ1-2
v_call: TRBV5-1
cdr3_aa: CASSFQGGYGYTF

j_call: TRBJ2-2
v_call: TRBV2
cdr3_aa: CASRLAGGTGELFF

j_call: TRBJ1-2
v_call: TRBV7-2
cdr3_aa: CASSLEGAWGYTF

j_call: TRBJ1-4
v_call: TRBV5-6
cdr3_aa: CASSLADGEKLFF

j_call: TRBJ2-1
v_call: TRBV5-5
cdr3_aa: CASRIGQGTYNEQFF

j_call: TRBJ2-4
v_call: TRBV11-3
cdr3_aa: CASSFSGGVTKNIQYF

j_call: TRBJ2-3
v_call: TRBV11-1
cdr3_aa: CASSARSGGLTDTQYF

j_call: TRBJ2-6
v_call: TRBV6-5
cdr3_aa: CASSFYGAGANVLTF

j_call: TRBJ1-2
v_call: TRBV6-5
cdr3_aa: CATKRANYGYTF

j_call: TRBJ2-1
v_call: TRBV12-3/TRBV12-4
cdr3_aa: CASSFKRGVNEQFF